Included here is one T cell receptor beta chain sequence, with context. Its cognate antigen is unknown. The data belong to a study of spatial heterogeneity in lung cancer. About the research overall: The study sequenced follow-up PBMC samples when they were available, at a median of about 2 years after resection. Alpha-chain sequences were consistently detected less often than beta-chain sequences.

Study-wide findings and caveats: At resection, ubiquitous expanded tumor TCRs appeared in blood more than at follow-up.

A unique molecular identifier was carried by every single TCR cDNA molecule. TCRdb independently ran MiXCR on the 5' RACE reads; one entry per CDR3 protein. This table holds some 120,000 distinct CDR3 sequences, more than 10% found once. Looked up from germline, CDR1 is MNHEY and CDR2 is SVGAGI. Trimming removed 6 bases at V and 2 bases at J, with 11 bases between. This CDR3 contains 14 residues. Specified time point: blood at routine non-recurrence follow-up after resection. Whole RNA was taken from tumor, nontumor lung or frozen PBMC; it was then sequenced unsorted. This TCR came from a male donor with early-stage non-small cell lung cancer. The V gene is TRBV6-5, the J gene TRBJ1-5, with D possibly TRBD1 on 6 matching bases. Sequences were derived from PBMCs, sampled at follow-up. DNA for the CDR3: TGTGCCAGCAGACAGGGTCTGGGCAATCAGCCCCAGCATTTT. This codes for CASRQGLGNQPQHF.